Here is one T cell receptor (beta chain) with its context. The data derive from a study of PD-L1 blockade in urothelial cancer. Clones were sequenced by immunoSEQ multiplex PCR, and TCRdb holds only the in-frame ones, with some missing. The profile shows 70,000 to 95,000 clones, around 84% of them singletons. Trimming cost V 8 bases and J 1 base, with 14 bases left between them. The CDR3 is made up of 13 amino acids. Germline CDR1 and CDR2: GTSNPN and SVGIG (reference sequence). Time point described: pretreatment peripheral blood. Every patient provided from 1 to 8 samples, collected pretreatment and on-treatment.

V gene TRBV30 combines with J gene TRBJ1-1; D ambiguous. This specimen consisted of PBMCs, obtained around atezolizumab (anti-PD-L1) treatment. The TCR sequence derives from a man in his sixties with urothelial cancer. CDR3 bases: TGTGCCGTCGGGAGCCAAGCGAACACTGAAGCTTTCTTT. Encoded protein: CAVGSQANTEAFF.